Each of the 5 T cell receptor beta chains below was sequenced from the same sample in a study of OX40 agonist ivuxolimab in advanced cancers. Library preparation used the immunoSEQ multiplex PCR assay. TCRdb holds this immuneACCESS table with in-frame rearrangements only. Some clones are missing; in checked studies, unresolved V genes explain under half, and the rest has no known cause. This sample gives tens of thousands of clones in total; 70% to 90% of them show up just once. Roughly 0.66% of the sample lies in the top ten. Here the sequenced sample was CD4+ or CD8+ T cells sorted from blood, taken in a trial of the OX40 agonist ivuxolimab. These receptors all come from an adult with an advanced solid tumor such as melanoma, head and neck, liver or kidney cancer.

The V call is TRBV29-1, the J call TRBJ2-3; 9 bases agree with TRBD1. Germline V CDR1 and CDR2: SQVTM, ANQGSEA. V was clipped by 3 bases and J by 5 bases; unmatched bases: 3. The CDR3 consists of 13 residues. CDR3 protein: CSVELGQGDTQYF. CDR3 nucleotide sequence: TGCAGCGTTGAGCTGGGACAGGGAGATACGCAGTATTTT.

The chain has TRBV5-5 and TRBJ2-7; the D is unclear. This CDR3 has 14 residues. The germline V and J ends were trimmed by 1 base and 3 bases, with 11 bases remaining between them. In germline, CDR1 is SGHKS, CDR2 YYEKEE (reference sequence). The CDR3 sequence is CASSLTAALYEQYF. CDR3 nucleotides: TGTGCCAGCAGCTTGACGGCCGCTCTCTACGAGCAGTACTTC. Variable domain in full (rest from reference TRBV5-5 and TRBJ2-7): DAGVTQSPTHLIKTRGQQVTLRCSPISGHKSVSWYQQVLGQGPQFIFQYYEKEERGRGNFPDRFSARQFPNYSSELNVNALLLGDSALYLCASSLTAALYEQYFGPGTRLTVT.

The chain combines TRBV6-4 with TRBJ1-6; D unresolved. Trimming left V 2 bases short and J 3 bases short, with 11 bases between. The CDR3 spans 16 residues. Per germline, CDR1 MRHNA and CDR2 SNTAGT. The CDR3: CASSDDGFFYNSPLHF. The CDR3 region has the DNA TGTGCCAGCAGTGACGATGGGTTTTTCTATAATTCACCCCTCCACTTT.

This chain joins TRBV6-1 and TRBJ1-2; D gene uncertain. V was pared by 2 bases and J by 2 bases, with 12 bases between. The CDR3 consists of 15 residues. Germline-derived CDR1 and CDR2 are MNHNS and SASEGT. In DNA, the CDR3 is TGTGCCAGCAGTGAATCGGGCAGGACGAACTATGGCTACACCTTC. It specifies CASSESGRTNYGYTF.

This chain uses TRBV4-2 with TRBJ1-1; D remains unclear. V lost 5 bases to trimming and J lost 6 bases, with 16 bases between them. Germline CDR1 is LGHNA and CDR2 is YNFKEQ. This CDR3 has 14 amino acids. In nucleotides, the CDR3 is TGTGCCAGCAGCTCGATCTCCACTGTCGCTGAAGCTTTCTTT. Its protein is CASSSISTVAEAFF.